The entry below gives a single T cell receptor (beta chain) sequence along with its context. The data were obtained in a study of blood T cell repertoires in COVID-19. The CDR3 is made up of 13 amino acids. V gave up 3 bases and J gave up 0 bases, with 5 bases separating them. In the original processing: Amplification with reference gene primers provided the estimates of nucleated cell counts. Only in-frame clones appear in the TCRdb table, and some are missing; sequencing was by immunoSEQ multiplex PCR. That table gives V, J and clone size, and the DNA gave D and trimming. The table lists about 270,000 clones, 81% of them singletons.

V usage is TRBV12-3 or TRBV12-4 and J usage is TRBJ1-1, with D unresolved. The material sequenced was peripheral blood. The TCR sequence derives from a woman in her sixties with active or convalescent COVID-19. The CDR3 region is CASSFGMNTEAFF. For the CDR3, the DNA is TGTGCCAGCAGTTTCGGTATGAACACTGAAGCTTTCTTT.